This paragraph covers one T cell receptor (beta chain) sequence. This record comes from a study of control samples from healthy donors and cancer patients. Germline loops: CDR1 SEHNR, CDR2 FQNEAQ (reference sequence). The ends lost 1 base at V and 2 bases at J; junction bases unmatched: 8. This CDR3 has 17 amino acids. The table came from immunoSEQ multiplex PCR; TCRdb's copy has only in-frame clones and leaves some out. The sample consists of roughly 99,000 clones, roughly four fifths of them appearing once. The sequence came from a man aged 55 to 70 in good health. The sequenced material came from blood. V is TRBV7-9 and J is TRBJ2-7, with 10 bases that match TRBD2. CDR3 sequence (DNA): TGTGCCAGCAGCTTAGGGGCTAGCGGGGGCCAACCCTACGAGCAGTACTTC. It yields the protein CASSLGASGGQPYEQYF.